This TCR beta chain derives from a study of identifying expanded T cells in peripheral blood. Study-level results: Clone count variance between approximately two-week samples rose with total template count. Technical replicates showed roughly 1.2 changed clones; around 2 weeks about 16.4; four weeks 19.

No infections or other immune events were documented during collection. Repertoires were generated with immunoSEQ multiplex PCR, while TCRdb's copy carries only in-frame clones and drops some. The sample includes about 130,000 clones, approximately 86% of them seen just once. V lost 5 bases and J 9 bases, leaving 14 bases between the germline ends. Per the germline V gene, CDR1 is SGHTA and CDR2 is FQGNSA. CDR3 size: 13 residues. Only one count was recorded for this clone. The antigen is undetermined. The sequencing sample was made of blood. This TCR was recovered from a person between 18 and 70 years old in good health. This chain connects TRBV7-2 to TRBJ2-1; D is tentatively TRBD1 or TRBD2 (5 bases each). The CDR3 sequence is CASSPTGAGEQFF. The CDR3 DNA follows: TGTGCCAGCAGCCCGACCGGGGCGGGTGAGCAGTTCTTC.